This T cell receptor beta chain was sequenced for a study of sequential checkpoint blockade in melanoma. Study as a whole: Randomization was 1:1 between first-line nivolumab→ipilimumab and ipilimumab→nivolumab. TCRβ was sequenced from DNA of approximately 99 pretreatment tumors.

Clones were read by immunoSEQ multiplex PCR, and TCRdb kept only the in-frame ones, dropping some. Of about 2,900 clones in the sample, under 30% were seen once. Germline V CDR1 and CDR2: SGHRS, YFSETQ. With 0 bases removed from V and 1 base from J, the gap between germline ends came to 7 bases. The CDR3 length is 14 residues. The treatment is: randomized to nivolumab then ipilimumab (arm A) or the reverse (arm B). None of the patients previously received DNA-damaging chemotherapy. This chain joins TRBV5-1 and TRBJ1-1, with unresolved D. The sequence came from a human donor with melanoma. The specimen comprised tumor tissue (inferred from file names), sampled from a patient given nivolumab and ipilimumab in sequence. The CDR3 DNA sequence: TGCGCCAGCAGCTTGGAAGCGACGAACACTGAAGCTTTCTTT. Its protein product is CASSLEATNTEAFF.